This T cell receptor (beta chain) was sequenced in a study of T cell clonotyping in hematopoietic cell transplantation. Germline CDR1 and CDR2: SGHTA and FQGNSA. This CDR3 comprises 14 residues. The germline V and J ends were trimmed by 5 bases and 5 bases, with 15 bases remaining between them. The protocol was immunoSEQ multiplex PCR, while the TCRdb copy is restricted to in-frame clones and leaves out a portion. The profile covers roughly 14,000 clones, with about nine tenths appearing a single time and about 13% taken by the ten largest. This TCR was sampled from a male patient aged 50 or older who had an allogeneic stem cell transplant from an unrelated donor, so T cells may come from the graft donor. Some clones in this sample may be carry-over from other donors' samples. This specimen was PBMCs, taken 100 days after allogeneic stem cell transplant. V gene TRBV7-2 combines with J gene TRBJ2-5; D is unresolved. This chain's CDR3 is CASSRDFGLETQYF. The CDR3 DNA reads TGTGCCAGCAGCCGAGACTTTGGTTTGGAGACCCAGTACTTC.